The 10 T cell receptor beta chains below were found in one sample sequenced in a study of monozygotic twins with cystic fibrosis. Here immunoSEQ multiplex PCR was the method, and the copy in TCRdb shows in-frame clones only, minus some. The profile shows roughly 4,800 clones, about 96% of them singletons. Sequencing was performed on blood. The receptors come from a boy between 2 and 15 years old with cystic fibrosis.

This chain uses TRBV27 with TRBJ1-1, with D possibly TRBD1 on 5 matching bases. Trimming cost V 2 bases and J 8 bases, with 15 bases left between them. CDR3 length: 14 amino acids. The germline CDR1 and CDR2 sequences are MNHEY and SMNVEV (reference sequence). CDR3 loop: CASSLEWGDREAFF. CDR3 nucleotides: TGTGCCAGCAGTTTAGAGTGGGGAGACAGAGAAGCTTTCTTT.

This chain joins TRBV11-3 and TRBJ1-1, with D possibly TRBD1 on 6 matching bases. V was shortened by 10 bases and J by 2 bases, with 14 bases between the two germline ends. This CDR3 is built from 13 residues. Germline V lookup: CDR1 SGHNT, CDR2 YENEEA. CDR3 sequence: CATNLDSNTEAFF. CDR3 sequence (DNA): TGTGCCACTAACCTGGACAGTAACACTGAAGCTTTCTTT. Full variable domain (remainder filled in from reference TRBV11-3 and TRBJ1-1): EAGVVQSPRYKIIEKKQPVAFWCNPISGHNTLYWYLQNLGQGPELLIRYENEEAVDDSQLPKDRFSAERLKGVDSTLKIQPAELGDSAVYLCATNLDSNTEAFFGQGTRLTVV.

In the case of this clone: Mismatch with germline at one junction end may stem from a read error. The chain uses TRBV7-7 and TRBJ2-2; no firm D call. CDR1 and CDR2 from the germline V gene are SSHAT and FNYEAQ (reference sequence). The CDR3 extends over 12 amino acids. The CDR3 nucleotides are TGTGCTAGCAGCTCACAGACCGGGGAGCTGTTTTTT. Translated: CASSSQTGELFF.

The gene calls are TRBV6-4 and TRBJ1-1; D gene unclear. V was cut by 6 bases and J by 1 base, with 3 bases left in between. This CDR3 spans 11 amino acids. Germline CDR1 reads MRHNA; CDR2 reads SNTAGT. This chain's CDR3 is CASRQNTEAFF. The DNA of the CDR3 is TGTGCCAGCAGGCAGAACACTGAAGCTTTCTTT.

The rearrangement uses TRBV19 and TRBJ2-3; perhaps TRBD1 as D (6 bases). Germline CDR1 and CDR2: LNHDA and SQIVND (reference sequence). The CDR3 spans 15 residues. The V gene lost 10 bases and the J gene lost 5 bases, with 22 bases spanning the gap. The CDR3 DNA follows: TGTGCCACCCGACCCTGGACAGTTCTTGGAGATACGCAGTATTTT. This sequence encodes CATRPWTVLGDTQYF.

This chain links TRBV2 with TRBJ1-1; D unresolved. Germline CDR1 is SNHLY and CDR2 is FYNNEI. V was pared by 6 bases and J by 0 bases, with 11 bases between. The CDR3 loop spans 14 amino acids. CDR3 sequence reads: CASSLGLLNTEAFF. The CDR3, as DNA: TGTGCCAGCAGCCTAGGACTGCTGAACACTGAAGCTTTCTTT.

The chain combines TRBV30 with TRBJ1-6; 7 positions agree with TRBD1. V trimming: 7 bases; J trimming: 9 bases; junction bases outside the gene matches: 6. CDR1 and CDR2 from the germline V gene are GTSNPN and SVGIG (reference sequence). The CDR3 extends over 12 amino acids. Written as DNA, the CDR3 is TGTGCCTTCACCGGACAGGTTTCACCCCTCCACTTT. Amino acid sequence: CAFTGQVSPLHF.

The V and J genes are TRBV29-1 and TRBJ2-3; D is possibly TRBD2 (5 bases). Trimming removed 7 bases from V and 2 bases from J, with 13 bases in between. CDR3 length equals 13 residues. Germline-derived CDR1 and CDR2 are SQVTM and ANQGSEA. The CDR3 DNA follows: TGCAGCGGTCGGGCCGACTACACAGATACGCAGTATTTT. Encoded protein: CSGRADYTDTQYF.

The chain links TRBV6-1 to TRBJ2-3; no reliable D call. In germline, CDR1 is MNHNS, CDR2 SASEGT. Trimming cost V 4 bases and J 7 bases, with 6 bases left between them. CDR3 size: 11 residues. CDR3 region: CASSGLYTQYF. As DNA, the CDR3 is TGTGCCAGCAGTGGGCTTTATACGCAGTATTTT.

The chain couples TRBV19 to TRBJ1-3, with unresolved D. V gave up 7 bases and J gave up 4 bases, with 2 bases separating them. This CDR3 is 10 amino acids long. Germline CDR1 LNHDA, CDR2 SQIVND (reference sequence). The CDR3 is CASTGNTIYF. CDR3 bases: TGTGCCAGTACAGGAAACACCATATATTTT. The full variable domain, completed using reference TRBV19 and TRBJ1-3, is DGGITQSPKYLFRKEGQNVTLSCEQNLNHDAMYWYRQDPGQGLRLIYYSQIVNDFQKGDIAEGYSVSREKKESFPLTVTSAQKNPTAFYLCASTGNTIYFGEGSWLTVV.